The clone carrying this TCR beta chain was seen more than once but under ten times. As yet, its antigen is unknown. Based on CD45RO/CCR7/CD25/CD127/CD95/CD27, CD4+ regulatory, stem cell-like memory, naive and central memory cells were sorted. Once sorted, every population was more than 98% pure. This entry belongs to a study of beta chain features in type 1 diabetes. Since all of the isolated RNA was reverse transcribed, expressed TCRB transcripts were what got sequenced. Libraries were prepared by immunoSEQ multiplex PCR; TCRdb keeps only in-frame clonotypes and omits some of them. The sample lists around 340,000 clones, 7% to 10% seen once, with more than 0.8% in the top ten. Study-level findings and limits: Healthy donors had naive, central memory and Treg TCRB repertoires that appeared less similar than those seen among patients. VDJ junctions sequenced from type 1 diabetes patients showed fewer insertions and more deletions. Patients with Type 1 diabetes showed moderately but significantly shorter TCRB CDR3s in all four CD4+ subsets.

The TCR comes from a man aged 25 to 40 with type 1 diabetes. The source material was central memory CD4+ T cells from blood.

CDR3 amino acids: CASSVHGNTEAFF. CDR3 in DNA: TGTGCCAGCAGCGTGCACGGGAACACTGAAGCTTTCTTT. The chain employs TRBV9 and TRBJ1-1; D unclear. Germline CDR1 and CDR2: SGDLS and YYNGEE. V lost 2 bases, J lost 1 base, and 6 bases lay in between. This CDR3 has 13 residues.